The 13 T cell receptor beta chains given below trace back to one sample, sequenced in a study of T cells in Graves' hyperthyroidism and ophthalmopathy. From RNA transcripts, TCR beta CDR3 regions were amplified. Researchers ran a first-round RT-PCR on the TCR CDR3 using the HTBI primer set. MiXCR, run by TCRdb on the multiplex PCR reads, gives a single entry per CDR3 protein. Seen here are 300,000 or so distinct CDR3 sequences, under 25% observed once, and the top ten hold about 50%. The specimen sequenced was blood. The receptor set was obtained from a woman aged 45 to 65 with Graves' hyperthyroidism.

This clonotype was seen ten or more times. This chain joins TRBV20-1 and TRBJ1-4, with unresolved D. Germline CDR1 is DFQATT and CDR2 is SNEGSKA (reference sequence). This CDR3 is built from 15 residues. With 0 bases removed from V and 6 bases from J, the gap between germline ends came to 14 bases. The CDR3 DNA sequence: TGCAGTGCTAGAGATAACATGGGAAGGGATGAAAAACTGTTTTTT. Its protein is CSARDNMGRDEKLFF.

This rearrangement joins TRBV2 to TRBJ1-3; D call uncertain. The CDR3 is 17 amino acids. V was pared by 6 bases and J by 1 base, with 19 bases between. Germline CDR1 reads SNHLY; CDR2 reads FYNNEI. The CDR3 DNA reads TGTGCCAGCAGAGATGCGGGCTTCCGAAGGTCTGGAAACACCATATATTTT. This translates into CASRDAGFRRSGNTIYF.

In its sample, this clonotype was seen many times. This rearrangement joins TRBV11-2 to TRBJ2-1; D uncertain. The CDR3 has 13 amino acids. Germline V gene data show CDR1 as SGHAT and CDR2 as FQNNGV. V was cut by 5 bases and J by 8 bases, with 13 bases left in between. CDR3 DNA sequence: TGTGCCAGCAGCCGAGTAGCAGGCTATGAGCAGTTCTTC. Amino acids: CASSRVAGYEQFF. The whole variable domain, filled in from reference TRBV11-2 and TRBJ2-1, reads EAGVAQSPRYKIIEKRQSVAFWCNPISGHATLYWYQQILGQGPKLLIQFQNNGVVDDSQLPKDRFSAERLKGVDSTLKIQPAKLEDSAVYLCASSRVAGYEQFFGPGTRLTVL.

This clonotype was recorded at least ten times. V is TRBV18 and J is TRBJ1-1, with TRBD1 as a possible D gene (5 bases). The CDR3 is made up of 15 amino acids. V lost 2 bases and J lost 1, with 11 bases in between. CDR1 KGHSH and CDR2 LQKENI come from the germline V gene. CDR3 nucleotide sequence: TGTGCCAGCTCACCAGGGGCAGGGTCGAACACTGAAGCTTTCTTT. Translation gives CASSPGAGSNTEAFF.

This clonotype was seen repeatedly, ten times or more. The V and J genes are TRBV10-3 and TRBJ2-5; weak D call: TRBD2 (7 bases). Germline V gives CDR1 ENHRY, CDR2 SYGVKD. V lost 0 bases to trimming and J lost 2 bases, with 10 bases between them. The CDR3 contains 15 residues. CDR3 bases: TGTGCCATCAGTGAGTCGCGGGGGCTGCAAGAGACCCAGTACTTC. Protein: CAISESRGLQETQYF.

This clonotype was seen only a few times. This chain links TRBV20-1 with TRBJ1-5; D perhaps matches TRBD1 (6 bases). CDR1 and CDR2 (germline): DFQATT, SNEGSKA (reference sequence). The V end was cut by 4 bases, the J end by 5 bases, with 9 bases between. The CDR3 covers 12 residues. The CDR3 loop is CSATEGDQPQHF. The CDR3 nucleotides are TGCAGTGCTACAGAGGGGGATCAGCCCCAGCATTTT.

This clonotype was detected ten times or more. The CDR3 DNA reads TGTGCCAGCTCTGACAGATTTAGCTCCTACGAGCAGTACTTC. Translation: CASSDRFSSYEQYF. V is TRBV18 and J is TRBJ2-7, with D maybe TRBD1 (5 bases). The CDR3 extends over 14 amino acids. CDR1 is KGHSH, CDR2 LQKENI, per germline. V was trimmed by 6 bases and J by 0 bases, leaving 12 bases between them. Complete variable domain (other parts from reference TRBV18 and TRBJ2-7): NAGVMQNPRHLVRRRGQEARLRCSPMKGHSHVYWYRQLPEEGLKFMVYLQKENIIDESGMPKERFSAEFPKEGPSILRIQQVVRGDSAAYFCASSDRFSSYEQYFGPGTRLTVT.

This clonotype was picked up many times. The chain employs TRBV27 and TRBJ1-2; D is unclear. This CDR3 is built from 13 residues. Germline assignment: CDR1 MNHEY and CDR2 SMNVEV (reference sequence). The ends were cut back, 2 bases at V and 1 base at J, with 5 bases in the middle. The CDR3 spells CASSLKLNYGYTF. For the CDR3, the DNA is TGTGCCAGCAGTTTAAAGCTTAACTATGGCTACACCTTC.

The sample holds many counts of this clonotype. The chain is built from TRBV2 and TRBJ1-5; D call uncertain. Trimming took 5 bases from V and 4 from J, leaving 6 bases between them. In germline, CDR1 is SNHLY, CDR2 FYNNEI. This CDR3 comprises 12 residues. CDR3 DNA: TGTGCCAGCAGTCCGTCGAATCAGCCCCAGCATTTT. Translation gives CASSPSNQPQHF.

The rearrangement uses TRBV3-1 and TRBJ2-7, with D tentatively TRBD2 (5 bases). Trimming took off 4 bases at V and 2 bases at J, with 12 bases between the two ends. The CDR3 is made up of 14 amino acids. Germline CDR1 LGHDT, CDR2 YNNKEL (reference sequence). The CDR3 DNA sequence: TGTGCCAGCAGCCGCACTACTAGACCCTACGAGCAGTACTTC. Amino acid sequence: CASSRTTRPYEQYF.

This clonotype was found many times. The CDR3: CASSEATSGYQPQHF. The CDR3 nucleotides read TGTGCCAGCAGTGAAGCGACGAGTGGATATCAGCCCCAGCATTTT. The genes are TRBV6-1 and TRBJ1-5, with D uncertain. The CDR3 sequence is 15 residues long. Between the trimmed V and J ends, which lost 0 bases and 5 bases, there was a span of 11 bases. Looked up from germline, CDR1 is MNHNS and CDR2 is SASEGT.

The chain combines TRBV12-3 or TRBV12-4 with TRBJ1-2, with D possibly TRBD1 on 6 matching bases. There are 14 residues in the CDR3. Trimming took 6 bases from V and 4 from J, leaving 15 bases between them. The CDR3 loop reads CASSQVPGAYGYTF. The CDR3 DNA is TGTGCCAGCAGCCAGGTCCCGGGGGCCTATGGCTACACCTTC.

This clonotype turned up a few times. The CDR3 nucleotides read TGTGCCAGTAGTGTCACAGGATGGGCAGAGACCCAGTACTTC. Its protein product is CASSVTGWAETQYF. The V call is TRBV19, the J call TRBJ2-5; a weak D match, TRBD1 (5 bases). CDR3 length: 14 amino acids. V dropped 5 bases and J dropped 4 bases, with 14 bases sitting between them. CDR1 and CDR2 (germline): LNHDA, SQIVND (reference sequence).